This TCR beta chain originates from a study of shared clonotypes between healthy human individuals (dated by TCRdb to 2020 to 2022). At the level of the whole study: A couple of women and a few men aged 18 to 49 years were included in the cohort. Each donor's leukapheresis produced roughly between roughly 0.85 and 9.5 billion PBMCs. For each donor, CD4 naive and CD4 memory were each given three plates, CD8 naive was given two plates, and CD8 memory was given one plate. Different laboratories and diverse techniques were used to prepare libraries and sequence TCR repertoires, to increase sequencing depth and limit assay-specific biases. To estimate repertoire size and how much clonotypes are shared between individuals, the study performed deep sequencing of blood TCR repertoires from five healthy adults. Findings and caveats that apply to the study as a whole: When a handful of donors were compared, the shared fraction of clonotypes was 5% to 6.5% for naive CD4, roughly 3.4% for naive CD8, roughly 2.5% for memory CD4, and 0.4% for memory CD8. Larger estimated clonotype richness was generally found for naive subsets than for memory subsets. The genetic and exposure-history diversity represented was limited by the small number of donors. Rarefaction of sorted-subset datasets indicated incomplete sequencing despite the large sequencing depth. Compared with non-shared clonotypes, the clonotypes found in all four sorted-subset donors had higher generation probabilities. Only blood was sampled, and tissue TCR repertoires likely differ from those in blood. Based on pairwise subsampling, the degree of clonotype sharing among donors was expected to be affected by sequencing depth.

Donors were healthy HIV-negative adults with no recently reported acute infections or vaccinations. Every donor was a Caucasian adult living in Nashville, Tennessee, USA. CD4+ T cells were enriched by magnetic negative selection; naive cells were then positively selected on CD45RA, and the negative fraction formed the memory subset. After blood collection by leukapheresis, PBMCs were isolated using Ficoll-Histopaque density gradient centrifugation and then cryopreserved in the vapor phase of liquid nitrogen. Analytical flow cytometry was used to check the purity and quantity of each magnetically sorted T cell population. Genomic DNA was isolated from each sorted fraction and quantified by UV absorbance on a Nanodrop 2000c. There are 18 amino acids in the CDR3, from cysteine to phenylalanine inclusive. The retained sequence is limited to the CDR3, 54 bases, with the frame set at the first base. CDR1 and CDR2 are read off the germline V gene as LGHNT and FRNRAP. V ends up 3 bases short and J 2 bases short, with an unmatched junction base count of 13.

Using the deep immunoSEQ assay, multiplex PCR amplified TCR CDR3 regions from genomic DNA. Extracted genomic DNA from each cell subset was spread evenly across all wells of several immunoSEQ 96-well plates, with each plate serving as a replicate. For sorted subsets, approximately 190 ng of genomic DNA, equivalent to some 30,000 T cell genomes, went into each replicate PCR. Purified libraries were quantified with a Qubit 3.0 fluorometer, sized on a Bioanalyzer 2100, and re-quantified with the KAPA Library Quantification kit. Every immunoSEQ 96-well plate was sequenced on a separate single-read 150-cycle Illumina NextSeq 550 flow cell. The original methods were these. Because only junctional sequences without quality scores were contained in the immunoSEQ output, filtering matching that applied to full-length reads could not be performed. Sequences were annotated with PyIR, a Python wrapper for IgBLAST v1.9, and V/J genes and CDR3 were assigned using IMGT germline references. Reads were filtered out if the reads had weak V/J assignments (E-value above 1e-6), no CDR3, stop codons, out-of-frame junctions, or ambiguous translated residues. V3J clonotypes were defined as sequences sharing the same inferred V gene, J gene, and CDR3 amino acid sequence. Percentage overlap between repertoires was computed as shared unique clonotypes divided by the size of the smaller repertoire. Richness of each repertoire was evaluated using RTK rarefaction, the Chao1 estimator, and Recon v2.1 estimates of unobserved clonotypes. Generation probabilities were computed with OLGA for all TCRbeta clonotypes obtained by the gDNA method from several donors. TCRdb provides this immuneACCESS table in a form limited to in-frame rearrangements. Some clones are lacking; in checked studies, under half of them reflect an unresolved V gene, and why the rest are absent is not known. D and trimming were read from the DNA, whereas the V and J calls and clone size are those reported in that table. The sample yields roughly 2.6 million clones; about 92% were counted once. The biggest ten clones account for roughly 0.13% of the sample.

Worth noting for this clone: It lacks a known antigen. Base-call qualities are not available, and no considerably larger clone is one nucleotide away.

Sequenced input: naive CD4+ T cells sorted from blood. Explained via the paper, the cell subset or site label denotes: CD45RA+ positively selected. This receptor was identified in a man younger than 35 in good health. The rearranged segments are TRBV12-5 and TRBJ2-3, with 8 bases matching TRBD1. The CDR3: CASGFRTGGPYNTDTQYF. The bases read TGTGCTAGTGGTTTCCGTACAGGGGGACCGTATAACACAGATACGCAGTATTTT. The full variable domain, with segments outside the CDR3 supplied by the reference TRBV12-5 and TRBJ2-3 proteins, appears as DARVTQTPRHKVTEMGQEVTMRCQPILGHNTVFWYRQTMMQGLELLAYFRNRAPLDDSGMPKDRFSAEMPDATLATLKIQPSEPRDSAVYFCASGFRTGGPYNTDTQYFGPGTRLTVL.